The 10 T cell receptor beta chains listed next were all sequenced from one sample in a study of resident and recirculating memory T cells in vitiligo. Sequencing was performed with immunoSEQ multiplex PCR; in TCRdb, only in-frame clones are kept and a portion is missing. The sample records tens of thousands of clones, just over 90% being singletons. Sequencing was carried out using blood. The receptors here all came from a male donor with vitiligo.

This chain uses TRBV4-2 with TRBJ2-7; 11 nucleotides line up with TRBD2. The germline gives CDR1 LGHNA, CDR2 YNFKEQ. With V trimmed by 3 bases and J by 3 bases, 7 bases remained unmatched. There are 16 residues in the CDR3. Written as DNA, the CDR3 is TGTGCCAGCAGCCAGGGGTCTAGCGGGGGGCTCTACGAGCAGTACTTC. Protein: CASSQGSSGGLYEQYF.

The gene calls are TRBV6-5 and TRBJ2-5, with a possible D match to TRBD2 (5 bases). This CDR3 contains 14 residues. Per germline, CDR1 MNHEY and CDR2 SVGAGI. The V end lost 0 bases, the J end lost 4 bases, and 9 bases lay between the germline ends. CDR3 sequence: CASSYSDLSETQYF. The CDR3, as DNA: TGTGCCAGCAGTTACTCGGACTTGTCAGAGACCCAGTACTTC.

V usage is TRBV9 and J usage is TRBJ2-3; TRBD2 matches at 11 bases. This CDR3 spans 19 amino acids. Germline V gene lookup returns CDR1 SGDLS and CDR2 YYNGEE. Unmatched junction bases numbered 13, after V lost 3 bases and J lost 1 base. The CDR3 DNA is TGTGCCAGCAGCGATTCGACTAGCGGGGCCCCGGGGGGCACAGATACGCAGTATTTT. This encodes CASSDSTSGAPGGTDTQYF. Full variable domain (outside the CDR3, taken from reference TRBV9 and TRBJ2-3): DSGVTQTPKHLITATGQRVTLRCSPRSGDLSVYWYQQSLDQGLQFLIQYYNGEERAKGNILERFSAQQFPDLHSELNLSSLELGDSALYFCASSDSTSGAPGGTDTQYFGPGTRLTVL.

This clone was counted between two and nine times. This sequence joins TRBV7-2 and TRBJ2-2; TRBD1 matches 7 bases. The CDR3 is 15 amino acids. V shed 1 base, J shed 2 bases, and the junction held 1 base outside the gene matches. Germline lookup yields CDR1 SGHTA and CDR2 FQGNSA. Here the CDR3 DNA reads TGTGCCAGCAGCTTAGAAGGGGGCAACACCGGGGAGCTGTTTTTT. Protein: CASSLEGGNTGELFF.

The gene calls are TRBV10-3 and TRBJ2-7; D is possibly TRBD1 (6 bases). V was shortened by 2 bases and J by 2 bases, with 7 bases between the two germline ends. The length of the CDR3 is 13 residues. The germline V gene encodes CDR1 ENHRY and CDR2 SYGVKD. CDR3 sequence (DNA): TGTGCCATCAGTGAGGCAGGGGCCTACGAGCAGTACTTC. This encodes CAISEAGAYEQYF.

CDR3 sequence (DNA): TGTGCCAGCAGCCACGGACAGACCTATAATTCACCCCTCCACTTT. It encodes CASSHGQTYNSPLHF. This rearrangement joins TRBV6-5 to TRBJ1-6; tentative D call: TRBD1 (6 bases). The V end was cut by 6 bases, the J end by 2 bases, with 11 bases between. In germline, CDR1 is MNHEY, CDR2 SVGAGI. The CDR3 covers 15 residues.

The gene calls are TRBV21-1 and TRBJ1-4. TRBV21-1 is designated a pseudogene. CDR3 length equals 14 residues. The CDR3 DNA reads as TGTGCCAGCAGCAAAGCAGCGGAAGGGGAAAAACTGTTTTTT. Protein: CASSKAAEGEKLFF.

The chain uses TRBV2 and TRBJ2-3, with D possibly being TRBD1 (7 bases). This CDR3 is built from 13 residues. In germline, CDR1 is SNHLY, CDR2 FYNNEI. Trimming removed 7 bases from V and 3 bases from J, with 11 bases in between. This CDR3 is CASNAGGTDTQYF. CDR3 nucleotides: TGTGCCAGCAACGCAGGGGGGACAGATACGCAGTATTTT.

V and J are TRBV2 and TRBJ1-3; 8 bases are shared with TRBD1. Germline V gives CDR1 SNHLY, CDR2 FYNNEI. This CDR3 region has 19 residues. Trimming removed 7 bases from V and 0 bases from J; junction bases left unmatched: 17. CDR3 sequence: CASKLTRGPKMLSGNTIYF. The DNA of the CDR3 is TGTGCCAGCAAGTTGACCAGGGGGCCAAAGATGCTCTCTGGAAACACCATATATTTT.

The V and J genes are TRBV10-3 and TRBJ2-5; D gene uncertain. The germline CDR1 and CDR2 sequences are ENHRY and SYGVKD. There are 17 residues in the CDR3. V was clipped by 3 bases and J by 3 bases, with 20 bases between them. The CDR3, as DNA: TGTGCCATCAGTGAAAGTTATGCAACAGTAGTTAAAGAGACCCAGTACTTC. Translation gives CAISESYATVVKETQYF.